Presented here are 22 T cell receptor beta chains from one specimen sequenced in a study of blood T cell repertoires in COVID-19. The method was immunoSEQ multiplex PCR; TCRdb's version includes in-frame clones alone and lacks a portion of them. The sample carries about 76,000 clones, about 88% recorded once. The sample comprised peripheral blood. The receptors were gathered from a man aged 55-75 years with COVID-19, enrolled during active disease.

In the case of this clone: Different DNA sequences within this sample yield the same CDR3. The genes are TRBV4-1 and TRBJ1-1; no definite D call. The V and J ends lost 0 bases and 1 base respectively, with 6 bases between them. Per germline, CDR1 MGHRA and CDR2 YSYEKL. The CDR3 consists of 14 residues. CDR3 protein: CASSQEPGNTEAFF. The CDR3 DNA is TGCGCCAGCAGCCAAGAACCGGGGAACACTGAAGCTTTCTTT.

V and J are TRBV4-2 and TRBJ2-1; 7 bases match TRBD2. Trimming cost V 1 base and J 2 bases; bases outside gene matches: 5. CDR3 size: 16 residues. CDR1 is LGHNA and CDR2 is YNFKEQ in the germline V gene. CDR3 DNA sequence: TGTGCCAGCAGCCAAGGAGCGGGGCAAGCCTACAATGAGCAGTTCTTC. Protein sequence: CASSQGAGQAYNEQFF.

The chain links TRBV10-3 to TRBJ2-7, with a possible D match to TRBD1 (5 bases). The germline V gene encodes CDR1 ENHRY and CDR2 SYGVKD. The V gene lost 7 bases and the J gene lost 3 bases, with 13 bases spanning the gap. The CDR3 covers 13 residues. CDR3 in amino acids: CAITMGHNYEQYF. The CDR3 DNA is TGTGCCATCACCATGGGGCACAACTACGAGCAGTACTTC.

This chain links TRBV19 with TRBJ2-3, with D possibly being TRBD2 (6 bases). V dropped 2 bases and J dropped 0 bases, with 9 bases sitting between them. Germline V gene data show CDR1 as LNHDA and CDR2 as SQIVND (reference sequence). The CDR3 sequence is 15 residues long. In nucleotides, the CDR3 is TGTGCCAGTAGTATATCGGGGACTAGCACAGATACGCAGTATTTT. It translates to CASSISGTSTDTQYF.

CDR3 protein: CASSLTGGNTEAFF. DNA for the CDR3: TGTGCCAGCAGTTTGACAGGGGGAAACACTGAAGCTTTCTTT. V usage is TRBV6-5 and J usage is TRBJ1-1, with TRBD1 identical over 9 bases. V dropped 4 bases and J dropped 2; count of bases not matched to a gene: 2. CDR1 and CDR2 (germline): MNHEY, SVGAGI. This CDR3 is 14 amino acids long.

The rearrangement uses TRBV19 and TRBJ2-3, with D maybe TRBD2 (6 bases). V shed 5 bases and J shed 2 bases, with 14 bases lying between them. The CDR3 is 15 residues long. Germline CDR1 LNHDA, CDR2 SQIVND (reference sequence). This chain's CDR3 is CASSPRGEVTDTQYF. Here the CDR3 DNA reads TGTGCCAGTAGTCCCCGAGGGGAGGTCACAGATACGCAGTATTTT.

This rearrangement joins TRBV19 to TRBJ2-3; TRBD2 might be the D (6 bases). Germline-derived CDR1 and CDR2 are LNHDA and SQIVND (reference sequence). This CDR3 spans 14 amino acids. V lost 7 bases and J lost 2, with 13 bases in between. CDR3 sequence: CASKDSGDTDTQYF. The CDR3 DNA reads TGTGCCAGTAAGGATAGCGGAGACACAGATACGCAGTATTTT.

Written as DNA, the CDR3 is TGTGCCACCAGTGAAACGGGACAGAAATACAATGAGCAGTTCTTC. This codes for CATSETGQKYNEQFF. The rearrangement joins TRBV24-1 to TRBJ2-1, with 7 bases identical to TRBD1. J was trimmed by 4 bases and V by 4 bases; bases with no gene match: 6. Germline V gene data show CDR1 as KGHDR and CDR2 as SFDVKD. This CDR3 region has 15 residues.

The chain uses TRBV28 and TRBJ1-2; 7 bases fit TRBD1. V lost 3 bases and J lost 4; bases outside the gene matches: 5. This CDR3 is 14 amino acids long. Germline CDR1 reads MDHEN; CDR2 reads SYDVKM. This CDR3 is CASSLGDRAYGYTF. CDR3 nucleotides: TGTGCCAGCAGTTTGGGAGACAGGGCCTATGGCTACACCTTC.

This clone has more than one count but fewer than ten. The chain combines TRBV5-4 with TRBJ2-7; D unclear. This CDR3 has 12 amino acids. V dropped 1 base and J dropped 4 bases, with 6 bases sitting between them. Germline V gene data show CDR1 as SGHNT and CDR2 as YYREEE (reference sequence). CDR3 nucleotide sequence: TGTGCCAGCAGCTTGAGCGAGTACGAGCAGTACTTC. Translation gives CASSLSEYEQYF. The whole variable domain, filled in from reference TRBV5-4 and TRBJ2-7, reads ETGVTQSPTHLIKTRGQQVTLRCSSQSGHNTVSWYQQALGQGPQFIFQYYREEENGRGNFPPRFSGLQFPNYSSELNVNALELDDSALYLCASSLSEYEQYFGPGTRLTVT.

The chain links TRBV7-2 to TRBJ1-2, with a possible D match to TRBD1 (6 bases). CDR1 is SGHTA, CDR2 FQGNSA, per germline. The CDR3 runs 14 residues. Trimming left V 6 bases short and J 3 bases short, with 14 bases between. The CDR3 coding sequence is TGTGCCAGCAGTCCTAGCAGGGGTGACTATGGCTACACCTTC. This translates into CASSPSRGDYGYTF.

The chain joins TRBV19 to TRBJ1-6; a possible D gene is TRBD1 (5 bases). The CDR3 is 15 residues long. The germline gives CDR1 LNHDA, CDR2 SQIVND (reference sequence). Trimming pared 4 bases from V and 9 bases from J, leaving 16 bases between. Written as DNA, the CDR3 is TGTGCCAGTAGTAGGGTTCAGGGACTTTTTTCACCCCTCCACTTT. Its protein product is CASSRVQGLFSPLHF.

Here the CDR3 DNA reads TGTGCCACCAGTGACCCAGGACAGGGTTATGGCTACACCTTC. Amino acid sequence: CATSDPGQGYGYTF. V usage is TRBV24-1 and J usage is TRBJ1-2; 8 bases line up with TRBD1. V shed 4 bases and J 5 bases; nucleotides not matched to a gene: 5. Looked up from germline, CDR1 is KGHDR and CDR2 is SFDVKD. CDR3 size: 14 residues.

V and J are TRBV20-1 and TRBJ2-3; TRBD2 is a possible D gene (7 bases). CDR1 and CDR2 from the germline V gene are DFQATT and SNEGSKA (reference sequence). This CDR3 spans 14 amino acids. Trimming took off 3 bases at V and 2 bases at J, with 12 bases between the two ends. Here the CDR3 reads CSASGGGHTDTQYF. The CDR3 bases are TGCAGTGCTAGTGGCGGGGGCCACACAGATACGCAGTATTTT.

The chain has TRBV5-1 and TRBJ1-1; D unclear. The CDR3 totals 14 residues. In germline, CDR1 is SGHRS, CDR2 YFSETQ. Trimming cost V 4 bases and J 4 bases, with 14 bases left between them. CDR3 coding DNA: TGCGCCAGCAGCGAGTCCCAGCGGGGCACTGAAGCTTTCTTT. Translated: CASSESQRGTEAFF.

The J gene is TRBJ1-2, the V gene TRBV6-2 or TRBV6-3; no firm D call. V was shortened by 5 bases and J by 2 bases, with 15 bases between the two germline ends. This CDR3 region has 15 residues. Germline V lookup: CDR1 MNHEY, CDR2 SVGEGT. CDR3: CASSTGGRLNYGYTF. The DNA of the CDR3 is TGTGCCAGCAGTACGGGAGGCAGGCTGAACTATGGCTACACCTTC.

This chain links TRBV5-1 with TRBJ1-5, with D maybe TRBD1 (5 bases). This CDR3 region has 15 residues. CDR1 is SGHRS and CDR2 is YFSETQ in the germline V gene. V was shortened by 2 bases and J by 6 bases, with 15 bases between the two germline ends. The CDR3 DNA is TGCGCCAGCAGCTTAGGGGTCGCGGGGGTTCAGCCCCAGCATTTT. Its translation is CASSLGVAGVQPQHF.

This chain links TRBV7-9 with TRBJ1-1; D gene ambiguous. This CDR3 contains 13 residues. Germline V gene sequence: CDR1 SEHNR, CDR2 FQNEAQ (reference sequence). V shed 5 bases and J shed 5 bases, with 12 bases lying between them. In nucleotides, the CDR3 is TGTGCCAGCAGCAGCCTAGGTGGGACTGAAGCTTTCTTT. Its translation is CASSSLGGTEAFF.

V is TRBV6-5 and J is TRBJ2-5; possible D gene TRBD2, 5 bases. The CDR3 sequence is 15 residues long. Germline CDR1 and CDR2: MNHEY and SVGAGI. The V gene lost 6 bases and the J gene lost 5 bases, with 19 bases spanning the gap. CDR3 nucleotides: TGTGCCAGCAGGATGAGGACTTCGAATTATGAGACCCAGTACTTC. Its translation is CASRMRTSNYETQYF.

The rearrangement uses TRBV6-1 and TRBJ1-5; TRBD1 agrees at 7 bases. V lost 3 bases, J lost 7 bases, and 6 bases stayed unmatched. The CDR3 sequence is 14 residues long. Germline CDR1 MNHNS, CDR2 SASEGT. CDR3 DNA: TGTGCCAGCAGTGATTCAGGGGGTGGCCAGCCCCAGCATTTT. This codes for CASSDSGGGQPQHF.

V is TRBV6-4 and J is TRBJ1-5; D not certain. V was shortened by 4 bases and J by 4 bases, with 8 bases between the two germline ends. In germline, CDR1 is MRHNA, CDR2 SNTAGT. The CDR3 is made up of 13 amino acids. CDR3: CASSVENNQPQHF. The CDR3 nucleotides are TGTGCCAGCAGTGTGGAGAATAATCAGCCCCAGCATTTT.

The chain recombines TRBV5-1 with TRBJ2-3; weak D call: TRBD2 (5 bases). The V end was cut by 3 bases, the J end by 6 bases, with 14 bases between. The CDR3 consists of 14 residues. The germline CDR1 and CDR2 sequences are SGHRS and YFSETQ. CDR3 protein: CASSSDFPVDTQYF. DNA of the CDR3: TGCGCCAGCAGCTCGGACTTCCCCGTTGATACGCAGTATTTT.